The clone carrying this T cell receptor beta chain was observed many times. Its antigen is unidentified. The source of the sample is a study of breast tumors, draining lymph nodes, adjacent tissues. Unmatched junction bases numbered 6, after V lost 3 bases and J lost 5 bases. Germline V gene sequence: CDR1 MNHNS, CDR2 SASEGT. This CDR3 has 16 residues. TCRdb recomputed calls from the multiplex PCR reads with MiXCR, one row per CDR3 protein. The sample has 85,000 to 120,000 distinct CDR3 sequences; approximately 28% are singletons. Axillary draining lymph nodes of breast cancer patients supplied the node samples. Study findings and constraints: Tumor repertoires ranked between lymph nodes and nontumor tissue in diversity, with V and J gene preferences. Tumor T cell lymph node origin was a supported hypothesis, not proven.

This clonotype was sampled from a female donor with breast cancer. Some clones in this sample may be carry-over from other donors' samples. This chain uses TRBV6-1 with TRBJ2-3; TRBD2 matches 12 bases. Sequenced material: axillary lymph node tissue. As DNA, the CDR3 is TGTGCCAGCAGTGAGCTGCTAGCGGGGGGGAGAGATACGCAGTATTTT. It yields the protein CASSELLAGGRDTQYF.